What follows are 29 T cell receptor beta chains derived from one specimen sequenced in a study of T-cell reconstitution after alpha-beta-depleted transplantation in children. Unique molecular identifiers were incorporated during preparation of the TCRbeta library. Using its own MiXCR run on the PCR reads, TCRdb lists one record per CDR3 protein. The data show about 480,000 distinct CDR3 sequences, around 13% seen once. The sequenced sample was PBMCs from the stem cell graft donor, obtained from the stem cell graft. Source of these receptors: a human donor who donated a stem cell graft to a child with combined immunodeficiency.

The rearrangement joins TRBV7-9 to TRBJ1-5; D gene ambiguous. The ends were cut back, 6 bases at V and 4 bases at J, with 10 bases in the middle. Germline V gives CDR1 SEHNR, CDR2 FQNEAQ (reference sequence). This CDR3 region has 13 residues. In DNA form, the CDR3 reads TGTGCCAGCAGTAAAGACACGAATCAGCCCCAGCATTTT. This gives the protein CASSKDTNQPQHF.

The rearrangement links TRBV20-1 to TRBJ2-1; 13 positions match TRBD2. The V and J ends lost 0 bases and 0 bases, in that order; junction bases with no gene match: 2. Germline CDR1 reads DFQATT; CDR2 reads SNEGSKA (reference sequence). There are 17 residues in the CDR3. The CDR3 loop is CSARDRTSGSSYNEQFF. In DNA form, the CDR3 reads TGCAGTGCTAGAGACCGGACTAGCGGGAGCTCCTACAATGAGCAGTTCTTC.

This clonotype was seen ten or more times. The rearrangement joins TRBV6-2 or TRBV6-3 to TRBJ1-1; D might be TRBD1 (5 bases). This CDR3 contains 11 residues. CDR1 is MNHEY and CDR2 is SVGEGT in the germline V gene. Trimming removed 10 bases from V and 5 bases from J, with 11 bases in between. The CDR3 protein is CATIQGTEAFF. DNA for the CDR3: TGTGCCACGATTCAGGGTACTGAAGCTTTCTTT.

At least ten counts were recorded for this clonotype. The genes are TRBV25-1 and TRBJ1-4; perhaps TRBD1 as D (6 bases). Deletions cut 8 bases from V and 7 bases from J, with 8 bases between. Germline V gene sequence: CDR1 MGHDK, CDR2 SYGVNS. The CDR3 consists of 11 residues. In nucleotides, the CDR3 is TGTGCCAGCGCAGGGGTTGAAAAACTGTTTTTT. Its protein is CASAGVEKLFF.

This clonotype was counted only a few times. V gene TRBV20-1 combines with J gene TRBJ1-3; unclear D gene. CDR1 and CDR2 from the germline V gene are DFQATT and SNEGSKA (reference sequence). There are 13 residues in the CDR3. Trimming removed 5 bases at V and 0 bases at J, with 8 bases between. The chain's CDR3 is CSAPVLSGNTIYF. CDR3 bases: TGCAGTGCTCCGGTCCTCTCTGGAAACACCATATATTTT.

The CDR3 region has the DNA TGTGCCAGTAGTATAGTCAGCAACGATGAGCAGTTCTTC. Its translation: CASSIVSNDEQFF. The chain employs TRBV19 and TRBJ2-1; no reliable D call. V shed 1 base and J shed 8 bases, with 9 bases lying between them. CDR3 length equals 13 residues. Germline CDR1 reads LNHDA; CDR2 reads SQIVND (reference sequence).

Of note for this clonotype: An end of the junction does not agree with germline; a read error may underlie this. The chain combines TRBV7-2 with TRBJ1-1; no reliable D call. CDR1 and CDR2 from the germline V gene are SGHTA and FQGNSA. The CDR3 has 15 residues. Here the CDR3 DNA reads TGTGCCAGCAGCTCCAGTAGGGAGCGCATCTCTGAGGCTTTCTTT. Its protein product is CASSSSRERISEAFF.

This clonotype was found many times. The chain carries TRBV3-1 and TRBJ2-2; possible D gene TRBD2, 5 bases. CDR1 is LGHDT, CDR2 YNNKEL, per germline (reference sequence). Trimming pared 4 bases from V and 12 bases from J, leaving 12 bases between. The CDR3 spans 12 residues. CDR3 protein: CASSLVSVKLFF. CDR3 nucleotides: TGTGCCAGCAGCCTGGTTAGCGTGAAGCTGTTTTTT.

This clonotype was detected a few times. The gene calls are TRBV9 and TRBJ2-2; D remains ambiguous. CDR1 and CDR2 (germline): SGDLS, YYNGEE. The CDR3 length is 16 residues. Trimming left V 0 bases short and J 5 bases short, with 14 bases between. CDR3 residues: CASSVGLAAGTGELFF. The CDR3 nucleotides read TGTGCCAGCAGCGTAGGGCTCGCCGCCGGGACCGGGGAGCTGTTTTTT.

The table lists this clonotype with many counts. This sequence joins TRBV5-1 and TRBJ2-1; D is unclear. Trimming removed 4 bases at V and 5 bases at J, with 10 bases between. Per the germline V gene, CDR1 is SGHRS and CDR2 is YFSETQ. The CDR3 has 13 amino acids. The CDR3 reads CASSLIAHNEQFF. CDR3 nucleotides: TGCGCCAGCAGCCTTATAGCTCACAATGAGCAGTTCTTC.

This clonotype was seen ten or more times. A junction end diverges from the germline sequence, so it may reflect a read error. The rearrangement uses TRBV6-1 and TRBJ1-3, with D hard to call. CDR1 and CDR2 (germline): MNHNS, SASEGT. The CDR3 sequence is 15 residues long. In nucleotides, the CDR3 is TGTGCCAGCAGATCAGCGGAAAAGAGAGGAAACACCACATATTTT. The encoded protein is CASRSAEKRGNTTYF.

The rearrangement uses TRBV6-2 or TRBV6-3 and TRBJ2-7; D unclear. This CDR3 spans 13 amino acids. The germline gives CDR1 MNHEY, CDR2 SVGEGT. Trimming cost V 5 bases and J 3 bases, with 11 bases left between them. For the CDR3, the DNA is TGTGCCAGCAGTAAACCATCTTACTACGAGCAGTACTTC. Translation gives CASSKPSYYEQYF.

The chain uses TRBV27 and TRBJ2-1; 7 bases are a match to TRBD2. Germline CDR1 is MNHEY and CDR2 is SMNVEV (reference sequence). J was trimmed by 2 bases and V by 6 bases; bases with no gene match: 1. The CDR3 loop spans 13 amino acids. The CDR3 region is CASRRGTYNEQFF. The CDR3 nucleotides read TGTGCCAGCAGGCGGGGGACCTACAATGAGCAGTTCTTC.

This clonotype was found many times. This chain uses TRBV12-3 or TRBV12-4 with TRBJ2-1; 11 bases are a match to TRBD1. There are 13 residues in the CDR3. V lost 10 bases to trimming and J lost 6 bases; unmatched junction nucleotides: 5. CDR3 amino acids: CAIPGQGGNEQFF. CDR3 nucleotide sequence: TGTGCCATCCCGGGACAGGGGGGCAATGAGCAGTTCTTC.

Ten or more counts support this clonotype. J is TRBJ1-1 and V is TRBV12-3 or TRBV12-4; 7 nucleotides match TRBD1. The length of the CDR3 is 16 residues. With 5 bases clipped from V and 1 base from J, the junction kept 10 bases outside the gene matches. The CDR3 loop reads CASSQAGGVKNTEAFF. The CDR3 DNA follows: TGTGCCAGCAGTCAGGCAGGGGGGGTGAAGAACACTGAAGCTTTCTTT.

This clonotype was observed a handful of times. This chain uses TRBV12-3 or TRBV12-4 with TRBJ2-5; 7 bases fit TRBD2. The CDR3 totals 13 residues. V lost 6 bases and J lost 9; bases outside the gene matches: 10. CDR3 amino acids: CASSATSPGPQYF. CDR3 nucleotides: TGTGCCAGCAGCGCGACTAGCCCGGGGCCCCAGTACTTC.

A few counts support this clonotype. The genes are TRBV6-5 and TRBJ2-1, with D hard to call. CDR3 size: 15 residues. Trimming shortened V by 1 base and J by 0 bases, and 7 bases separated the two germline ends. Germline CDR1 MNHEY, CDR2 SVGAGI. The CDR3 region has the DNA TGTGCCAGCAGTTACTATGGCAGCTCCTACAATGAGCAGTTCTTC. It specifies CASSYYGSSYNEQFF.

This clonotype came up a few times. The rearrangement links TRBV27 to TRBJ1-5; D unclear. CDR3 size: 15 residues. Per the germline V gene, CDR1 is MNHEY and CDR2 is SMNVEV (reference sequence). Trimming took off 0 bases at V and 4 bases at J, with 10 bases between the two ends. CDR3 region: CASSLSMGLNQPQHF. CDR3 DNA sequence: TGTGCCAGCAGTTTATCGATGGGGTTAAATCAGCCCCAGCATTTT.

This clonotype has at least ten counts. The CDR3, as DNA: TGTGCCAGCAGCTTGGGAGGGCGGAACTACAATGAGCAGTTCTTC. This codes for CASSLGGRNYNEQFF. The chain uses TRBV5-6 and TRBJ2-1, with D possibly being TRBD2 (5 bases). Trimming shortened V by 0 bases and J by 3 bases, and 10 bases separated the two germline ends. CDR3 length equals 15 residues. CDR1 is SGHDT, CDR2 YYEEEE, per germline.

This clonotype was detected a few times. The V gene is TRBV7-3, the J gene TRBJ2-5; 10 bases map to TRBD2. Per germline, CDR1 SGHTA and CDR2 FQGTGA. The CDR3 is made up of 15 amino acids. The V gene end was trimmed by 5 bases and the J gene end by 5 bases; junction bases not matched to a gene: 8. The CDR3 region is CASSPEASGGETQYF. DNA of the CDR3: TGTGCCAGCAGCCCAGAGGCTAGCGGGGGTGAGACCCAGTACTTC.

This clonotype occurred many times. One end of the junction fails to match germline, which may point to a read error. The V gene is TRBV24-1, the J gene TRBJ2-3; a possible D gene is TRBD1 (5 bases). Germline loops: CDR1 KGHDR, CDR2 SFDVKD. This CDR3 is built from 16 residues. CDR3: CATSGLGQKSTDTQYF. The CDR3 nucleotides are TGTGCCACCAGTGGTTTGGGGCAGAAAAGCACAGATACGCAGTATTTT.

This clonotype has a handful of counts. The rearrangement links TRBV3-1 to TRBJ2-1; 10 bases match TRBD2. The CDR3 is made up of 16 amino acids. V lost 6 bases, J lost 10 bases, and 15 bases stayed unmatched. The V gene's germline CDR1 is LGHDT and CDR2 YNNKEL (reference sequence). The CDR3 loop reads CASSSMGLAGVEEQFF. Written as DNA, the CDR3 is TGTGCCAGCAGTTCGATGGGGCTAGCGGGAGTGGAGGAGCAGTTCTTC.

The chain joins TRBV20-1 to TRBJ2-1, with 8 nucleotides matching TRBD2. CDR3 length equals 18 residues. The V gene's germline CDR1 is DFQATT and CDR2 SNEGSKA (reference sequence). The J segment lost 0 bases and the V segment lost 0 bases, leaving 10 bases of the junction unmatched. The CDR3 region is CSARETIAGSLSYNEQFF. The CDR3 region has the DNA TGCAGTGCTAGAGAGACGATAGCGGGGTCCCTCTCCTACAATGAGCAGTTCTTC.

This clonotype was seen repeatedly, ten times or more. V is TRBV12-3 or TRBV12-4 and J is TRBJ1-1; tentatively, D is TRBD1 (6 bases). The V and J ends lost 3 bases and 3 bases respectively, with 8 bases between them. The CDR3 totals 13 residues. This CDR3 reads CASSFGQYTEAFF. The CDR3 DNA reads TGTGCCAGCAGTTTCGGACAGTACACTGAAGCTTTCTTT.

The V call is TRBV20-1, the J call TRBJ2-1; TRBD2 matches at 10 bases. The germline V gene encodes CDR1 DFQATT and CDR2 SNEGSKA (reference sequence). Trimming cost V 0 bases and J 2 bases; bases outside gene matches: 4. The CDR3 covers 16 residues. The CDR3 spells CSAREIGTSAYNEQFF. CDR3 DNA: TGCAGTGCTAGAGAAATCGGGACTAGCGCCTACAATGAGCAGTTCTTC.

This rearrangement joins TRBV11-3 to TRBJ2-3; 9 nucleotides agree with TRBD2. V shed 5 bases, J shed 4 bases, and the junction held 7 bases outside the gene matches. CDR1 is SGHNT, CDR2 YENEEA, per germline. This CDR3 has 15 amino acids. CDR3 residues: CASSPFAGGADTQYF. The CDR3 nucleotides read TGTGCCAGCAGCCCATTCGCGGGGGGGGCAGATACGCAGTATTTT.

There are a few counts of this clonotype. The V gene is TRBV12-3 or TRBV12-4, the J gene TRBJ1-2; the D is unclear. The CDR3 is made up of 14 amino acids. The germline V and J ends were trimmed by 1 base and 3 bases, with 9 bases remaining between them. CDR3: CASSLENGYYGYTF. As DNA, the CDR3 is TGTGCCAGCAGTTTAGAGAACGGATACTATGGCTACACCTTC.

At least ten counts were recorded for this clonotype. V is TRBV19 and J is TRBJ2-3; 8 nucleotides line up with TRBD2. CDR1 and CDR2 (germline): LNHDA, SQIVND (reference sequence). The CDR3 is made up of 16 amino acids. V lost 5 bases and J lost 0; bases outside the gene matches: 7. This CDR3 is CASSFSAGDSTDTQYF. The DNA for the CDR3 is TGTGCCAGTAGTTTCTCAGCGGGAGATAGCACAGATACGCAGTATTTT. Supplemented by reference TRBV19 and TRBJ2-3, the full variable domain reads DGGITQSPKYLFRKEGQNVTLSCEQNLNHDAMYWYRQDPGQGLRLIYYSQIVNDFQKGDIAEGYSVSREKKESFPLTVTSAQKNPTAFYLCASSFSAGDSTDTQYFGPGTRLTVL.

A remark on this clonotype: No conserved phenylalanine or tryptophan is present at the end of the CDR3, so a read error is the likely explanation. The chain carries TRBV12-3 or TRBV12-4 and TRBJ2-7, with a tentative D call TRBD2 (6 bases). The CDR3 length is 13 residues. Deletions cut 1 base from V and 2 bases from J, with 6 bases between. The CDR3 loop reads CASSLGTTYEQYC. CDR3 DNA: TGTGCCAGCAGTTTAGGGACTACCTACGAGCAGTACTGC.